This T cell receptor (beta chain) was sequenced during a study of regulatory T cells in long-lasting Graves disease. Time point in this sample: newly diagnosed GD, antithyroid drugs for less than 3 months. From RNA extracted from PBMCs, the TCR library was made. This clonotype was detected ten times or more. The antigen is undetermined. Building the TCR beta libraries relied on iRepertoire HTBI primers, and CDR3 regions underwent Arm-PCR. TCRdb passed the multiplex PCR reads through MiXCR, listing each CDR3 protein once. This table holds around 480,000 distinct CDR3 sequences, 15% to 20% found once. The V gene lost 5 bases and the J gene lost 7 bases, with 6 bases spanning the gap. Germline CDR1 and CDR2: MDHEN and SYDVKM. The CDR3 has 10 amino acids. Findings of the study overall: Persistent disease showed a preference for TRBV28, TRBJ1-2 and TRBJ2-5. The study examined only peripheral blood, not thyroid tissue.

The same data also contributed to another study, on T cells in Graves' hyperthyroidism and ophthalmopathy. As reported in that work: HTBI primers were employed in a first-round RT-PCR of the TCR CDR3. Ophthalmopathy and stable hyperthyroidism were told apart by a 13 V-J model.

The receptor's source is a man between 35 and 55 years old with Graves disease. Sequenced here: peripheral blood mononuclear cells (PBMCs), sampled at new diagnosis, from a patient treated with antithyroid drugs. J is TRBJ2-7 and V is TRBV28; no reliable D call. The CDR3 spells CASSGSEQYF. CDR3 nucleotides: TGTGCCAGCAGTGGGTCGGAGCAGTACTTC.